This T cell receptor (beta chain) is from a study of spatial heterogeneity in lung cancer. Across the study: Detection consistently yielded more beta chains than alpha chains. The library had UMIs, and each TCR and UMI pair averaged more than ten raw reads.

In TCRdb, the 5' RACE reads were re-called with MiXCR into one record per CDR3 protein. The sample carries fewer than 20,000 distinct CDR3 sequences, about 21% recorded once. The CDR3 covers 12 residues. Germline CDR1 reads SQVTM; CDR2 reads ANQGSEA. Trimming took off 1 base at V and 7 bases at J, with 8 bases between the two ends. Time point here: sample taken at primary tumor resection. Sequencing covered unsorted whole RNA taken from tumor, nontumor lung or frozen PBMC. Samples were obtained from roughly 65 donors, all untreated early-stage non-small cell lung cancer patients. The V gene is TRBV29-1, the J gene TRBJ2-1; possible D gene TRBD1, 6 bases. This sequence originates from a female donor with early-stage non-small cell lung cancer. The material sequenced was PBMCs, taken at surgery. CDR3 residues: CSVEAQGNEQFF. The CDR3 coding sequence is TGCAGCGTTGAAGCACAGGGTAATGAGCAGTTCTTC.